Each of the 7 T cell receptor beta chains below was sequenced from the same sample in a study of somatic mutations in cytotoxic T cells in rheumatoid arthritis. Some clones are missing from TCRdb's copy, which holds only in-frame ones; the method was immunoSEQ multiplex PCR. The table includes fewer than 5,000 clones, about two thirds detected once. Sequenced input: CD8+ T cells sorted from blood. The receptor set was obtained from an adult with rheumatoid arthritis.

This clone was picked up a small number of times. This rearrangement joins TRBV15 to TRBJ1-1; 10 bases are shared with TRBD1. Germline-derived CDR1 and CDR2 are LNHNV and YYDKDF (reference sequence). V lost 1 base, J lost 1 base, and 6 bases stayed unmatched. The CDR3 loop spans 17 amino acids. The CDR3 nucleotides read TGTGCCACCAGCAGAGTGGGACAGGGGATCGAGAACACTGAAGCTTTCTTT. Protein product: CATSRVGQGIENTEAFF.

The genes are TRBV18 and TRBJ2-7, with a weak D call TRBD1 (6 bases). The CDR3 runs 15 residues. Looked up from germline, CDR1 is KGHSH and CDR2 is LQKENI. Trimming stripped 2 bases from V and 0 bases from J, with 11 bases between. CDR3 nucleotide sequence: TGTGCCAGCTCACCAGGGGGACAAGGCTCCTACGAGCAGTACTTC. This sequence encodes CASSPGGQGSYEQYF.

The table lists this clone with a few counts. The chain joins TRBV18 to TRBJ1-1; D unresolved. The CDR3 has 13 amino acids. V was trimmed by 6 bases and J by 3 bases, leaving 11 bases between them. Germline lookup yields CDR1 KGHSH and CDR2 LQKENI. In DNA form, the CDR3 reads TGTGCCAGCTCCCTTGGTCCAGACACTGAAGCTTTCTTT. Translated: CASSLGPDTEAFF.

This chain joins TRBV7-8 and TRBJ1-5; D is undetermined. The CDR3 spans 15 residues. Germline loops: CDR1 SGHVS, CDR2 FQNEAQ. Between the trimmed V and J ends, which lost 1 base and 0 bases, there was a span of 7 bases. Here the CDR3 DNA reads TGTGCCAGCAGCTTAGAGCTGTATAGCAATCAGCCCCAGCATTTT. This translates into CASSLELYSNQPQHF.

The chain employs TRBV7-9 and TRBJ2-7; D may be TRBD1 (5 bases). V lost 5 bases and J lost 4, with 12 bases in between. The V gene's germline CDR1 is SEHNR and CDR2 FQNEAQ (reference sequence). This CDR3 has 13 amino acids. CDR3 amino acids: CASSPIQGYEQYF. CDR3 coding DNA: TGTGCCAGCAGCCCCATTCAGGGTTACGAGCAGTACTTC. Full variable domain (missing parts from reference TRBV7-9 and TRBJ2-7): DTGVSQNPRHKITKRGQNVTFRCDPISEHNRLYWYRQTLGQGPEFLTYFQNEAQLEKSRLLSDRFSAERPKGSFSTLEIQRTEQGDSAMYLCASSPIQGYEQYFGPGTRLTVT.

The gene calls are TRBV6-4 and TRBJ1-5, with TRBD1 as a possible D gene (5 bases). There are 13 residues in the CDR3. Germline V lookup: CDR1 MRHNA, CDR2 SNTAGT. The V end lost 5 bases, the J end lost 6 bases, and 11 bases lay between the germline ends. The CDR3 region has the DNA TGTGCCAGCAGTCAGGGTGCCAGTCAGCCCCAGCATTTT. It specifies CASSQGASQPQHF.

Of note for this clone: This may stem from a read error, because a much larger clone lies one nucleotide away. The chain is built from TRBV27 and TRBJ1-6; the D is unclear. This CDR3 region has 12 residues. From germline, CDR1 is MNHEY and CDR2 SMNVEV (reference sequence). Deletions cut 6 bases from V and 7 bases from J, with 7 bases between. CDR3 sequence: CASSKANSPLHF. CDR3 bases: TGTGCCAGCAGCAAGGCCAATTCACCCCTCCACTTT.